The clone carrying this T cell receptor beta chain was counted a single time. What it binds is unknown. This sample was taken from a study of vaccination and CD4 T cells after COVID-19. Study context: Two of the convalescents were Hispanic, and the group consisted of six males and four females. Following dose two, a median approximately 72 days (range 14 to 241) passed before post-vaccine samples were taken. Cells were stimulated with overlapping spike peptides from SARS-CoV-2, HCoV-NL63, HCoV-OC43 and HCoV-229E. A median of approximately 96 days (range 35 to 161) separated diagnosis from post-COVID sampling.

Germline loops: CDR1 SEHNR, CDR2 FQNEAQ (reference sequence). The CDR3 has 17 amino acids. The V end was cut by 4 bases, the J end by 2 bases, with 20 bases between. The sample's treatment: roughly 10-day PBMC culture with coronavirus spike peptide pools or control peptides (ViraFEST assay). The Oncomine TCR Beta short-read assay sequenced DNA from cultured CD4+ T cells. In TCRdb, the PCR reads were re-called with MiXCR into one record per CDR3 protein. This sample carries around 26,000 distinct CDR3 sequences, 40% to 45% of them seen once, and the ten largest clones take approximately 11%. Material: CD4+ T cells from blood, cultured in vitro. The TCR comes from a human donor who had recovered from COVID-19. The chain recombines TRBV7-9 with TRBJ1-1, with D possibly matching TRBD1 (6 bases). CDR3 sequence reads: CASSSPDVWGRNTEAFF. CDR3 bases: TGTGCCAGCAGCTCCCCCGATGTGTGGGGGCGAAACACTGAAGCTTTCTTT.